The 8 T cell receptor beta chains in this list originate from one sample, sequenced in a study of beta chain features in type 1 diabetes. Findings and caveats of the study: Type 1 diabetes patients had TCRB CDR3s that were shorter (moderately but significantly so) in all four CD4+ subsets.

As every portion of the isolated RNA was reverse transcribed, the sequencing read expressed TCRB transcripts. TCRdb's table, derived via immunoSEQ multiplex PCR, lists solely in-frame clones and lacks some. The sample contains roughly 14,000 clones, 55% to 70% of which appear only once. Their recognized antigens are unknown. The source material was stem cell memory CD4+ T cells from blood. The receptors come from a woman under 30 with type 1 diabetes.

The CDR3 nucleotides are TGTGCCAGCAGCCCGTGGCCAGGCGATAACTATGGCTACACCTTC. Its translation: CASSPWPGDNYGYTF. The chain couples TRBV7-2 to TRBJ1-2; D gene uncertain. CDR1 and CDR2 from the germline V gene are SGHTA and FQGNSA. This CDR3 is built from 15 residues. V lost 5 bases and J lost 1, with 14 bases in between.

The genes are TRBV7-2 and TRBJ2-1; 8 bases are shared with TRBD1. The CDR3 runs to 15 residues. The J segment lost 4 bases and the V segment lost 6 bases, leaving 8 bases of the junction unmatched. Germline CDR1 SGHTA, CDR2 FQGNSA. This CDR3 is CASSFTGTGYNEQFF. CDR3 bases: TGTGCCAGCAGTTTCACCGGGACAGGTTACAATGAGCAGTTCTTC. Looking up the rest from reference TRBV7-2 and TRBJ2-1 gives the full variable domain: GAGVSQSPSNKVTEKGKDVELRCDPISGHTALYWYRQSLGQGLEFLIYFQGNSAPDKSGLPSDRFSAERTGGSVSTLTIQRTQQEDSAVYLCASSFTGTGYNEQFFGPGTRLTVL.

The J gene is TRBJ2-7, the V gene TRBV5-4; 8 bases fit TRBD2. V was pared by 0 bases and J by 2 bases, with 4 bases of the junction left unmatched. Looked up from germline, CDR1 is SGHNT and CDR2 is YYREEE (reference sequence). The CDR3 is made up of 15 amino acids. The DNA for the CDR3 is TGTGCCAGCAGCTTGGGTGCGGGAGGAACCTACGAGCAGTACTTC. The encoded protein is CASSLGAGGTYEQYF.

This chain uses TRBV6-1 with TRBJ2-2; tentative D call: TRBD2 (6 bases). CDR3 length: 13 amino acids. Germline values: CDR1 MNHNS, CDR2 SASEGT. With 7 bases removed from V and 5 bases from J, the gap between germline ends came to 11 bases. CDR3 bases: TGTGCCAGCATGCGGGATTCGACCGGGGAGCTGTTTTTT. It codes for CASMRDSTGELFF.

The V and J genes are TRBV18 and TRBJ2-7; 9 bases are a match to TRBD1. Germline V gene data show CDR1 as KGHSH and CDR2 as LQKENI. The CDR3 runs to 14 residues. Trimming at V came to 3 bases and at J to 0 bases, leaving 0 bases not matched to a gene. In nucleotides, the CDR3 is TGTGCCAGCTCACCGGGACAGGGCTCCTACGAGCAGTACTTC. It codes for CASSPGQGSYEQYF.

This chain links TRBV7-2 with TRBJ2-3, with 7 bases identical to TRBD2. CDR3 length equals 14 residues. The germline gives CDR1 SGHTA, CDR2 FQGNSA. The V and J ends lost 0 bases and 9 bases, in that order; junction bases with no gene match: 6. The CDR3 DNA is TGTGCCAGCAGCTTAGCTGGCGGGAGAGACACGCAGTATTTT. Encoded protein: CASSLAGGRDTQYF.

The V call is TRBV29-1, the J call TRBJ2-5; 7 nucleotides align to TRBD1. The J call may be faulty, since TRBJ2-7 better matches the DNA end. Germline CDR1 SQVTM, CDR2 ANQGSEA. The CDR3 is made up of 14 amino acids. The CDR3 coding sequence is TGCAGCGCGACAGAGGACAGGAGCTCCTACGAGCAGTACTTC. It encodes CSATEDRSSYEQYF.

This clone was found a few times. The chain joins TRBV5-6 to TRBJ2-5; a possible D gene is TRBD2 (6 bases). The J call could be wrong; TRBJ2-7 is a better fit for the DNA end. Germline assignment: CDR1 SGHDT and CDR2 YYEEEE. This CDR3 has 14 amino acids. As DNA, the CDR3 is TGTGCCAGCAGCAAGGCGGGGAGCTCCTACGAGCAGTACTTC. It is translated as CASSKAGSSYEQYF.